A selection of T cell receptor beta chains follows, all from one sample in a study of glioma-infiltrating T cells after dendritic cell vaccination. This table comes from immunoSEQ multiplex PCR, and its TCRdb copy is limited to in-frame clones, with some not included. The sample gives around 100,000 clones, 80% to 90% of which show up once; roughly 12% is in the top ten. The source material was blood, sampled before dendritic cell vaccination. The receptor set was obtained from a human donor with glioblastoma. CDR3s include the opening cysteine and the closing phenylalanine or tryptophan. A D gene is named only where the DNA matches it firmly. Where a row states a size, it is once, few, many or the class of an expanded clone; other rows omit it.

d_gene | abundance | j_gene | len | v_gene | CDR3aa | CDR3nt
- | - | TRBJ2-7 | 14 | TRBV4-3 | CASSQDWGRYEQYF | TGCGCCAGCAGCCAAGACTGGGGGAGGTACGAGCAGTACTTC
- | - | TRBJ2-2 | 15 | TRBV7-2 | CASSEPQGNTGELFF | TGTGCCAGCAGCGAACCTCAGGGAAACACCGGGGAGCTGTTTTTT
TRBD2 | once | TRBJ2-5 | 16 | TRBV9 | CASSPVFAGGQETQYF | TGTGCCAGCAGCCCTGTCTTCGCGGGGGGACAAGAGACCCAGTACTTC
TRBD1 | - | TRBJ1-4 | 15 | TRBV5-5 | CASYLGDRDIGKLFF | TGTGCCAGCTATTTGGGGGACAGGGATATTGGAAAACTGTTTTTT
- | once | TRBJ2-2 | 16 | TRBV4-3 | CASSFNRESGTGELFF | TGCGCCAGCAGCTTTAACAGGGAGTCGGGCACCGGGGAGCTGTTTTTT
- | - | TRBJ1-4 | 13 | TRBV10-2 | CASRHSKNEKLFF | TGCGCCAGCAGGCACAGCAAAAATGAAAAACTGTTTTTT
- | - | TRBJ2-3 | 14 | TRBV5-1 | CASSLEMRADTQYF | TGCGCCAGCAGCTTGGAAATGCGAGCAGATACGCAGTATTTT
- | - | TRBJ1-1 | 15 | TRBV7-2 | CASSSYDLGAPEAFF | TGTGCCAGCAGCTCTTACGACCTAGGGGCCCCTGAAGCTTTCTTT
TRBD2 | - | TRBJ2-7 | 14 | TRBV11-3 | CASSPTSGVYEQYF | TGTGCCAGCAGCCCGACTAGCGGGGTCTACGAGCAGTACTTC
TRBD1 | - | TRBJ1-3 | 18 | TRBV5-1 | CASSLARDSYNSGNTIYF | TGCGCCAGCAGCTTGGCCCGGGACAGCTACAACTCTGGAAACACCATATATTTT
TRBD1 | few | TRBJ1-2 | 15 | TRBV19 | CASSIAGTGGYGYTF | TGTGCCAGTAGTATAGCCGGGACAGGTGGCTATGGCTACACCTTC
TRBD1 | - | TRBJ2-7 | 13 | TRBV5-1 | CASSFDRGYEQYF | TGCGCCAGCAGCTTTGACAGGGGCTACGAGCAGTACTTC
TRBD2 | once | TRBJ2-7 | 13 | TRBV10-1 | CASSPGGSYEQYF | TGCGCCAGCAGCCCGGGGGGTTCCTACGAGCAGTACTTC
TRBD2 | few | TRBJ2-1 | 20 | TRBV9 | CASSVESGGGRPSSYNEQFF | TGTGCCAGCAGCGTAGAAAGCGGGGGGGGTCGGCCTAGCTCCTACAATGAGCAGTTCTTC
- | - | TRBJ1-1 | 13 | TRBV11-2 | CASSLGGNTEAFF | TGTGCCAGCAGCTTAGGCGGGAACACTGAAGCTTTCTTT
TRBD2 | - | TRBJ2-7 | 13 | TRBV30 | CAWRKAGGYEQYF | TGTGCCTGGAGGAAGGCGGGGGGGTACGAGCAGTACTTC
TRBD1 | - | TRBJ1-1 | 15 | TRBV4-1 | CASSRSTGGDTEAFF | TGCGCCAGCAGCCGATCGACAGGGGGGGACACTGAAGCTTTCTTT
- | - | TRBJ1-1 | 11 | TRBV5-6 | CASSLVQEAFF | TGTGCCAGCAGCTTGGTTCAGGAAGCTTTCTTT
TRBD1 | - | TRBJ2-2 | 16 | TRBV11-3 | CASSGGQGVTTGELFF | TGTGCCAGCAGCGGGGGACAGGGGGTAACCACCGGGGAGCTGTTTTTT
TRBD1 | - | TRBJ1-1 | 15 | TRBV15 | CATSTRRQGPTEAFF | TGTGCCACCAGCACGCGAAGACAGGGGCCCACTGAAGCTTTCTTT
TRBD1 | - | TRBJ2-3 | 16 | TRBV7-2 | CASSRQGSISTDTQYF | TGTGCCAGCAGCCGACAGGGGTCTATAAGCACAGATACGCAGTATTTT
- | - | TRBJ2-7 | 13 | TRBV30 | CAWSLDRTYEQYF | TGTGCCTGGAGTCTGGACAGAACTTACGAGCAGTACTTC
- | - | TRBJ2-7 | 16 | TRBV11-2 | CASSQEASASSYEQYF | TGTGCCAGCAGCCAAGAGGCTAGCGCGAGCTCCTACGAGCAGTACTTC
- | - | TRBJ1-3 | 15 | TRBV11-2 | CASSLDGDPGNTIYF | TGTGCCAGCAGCTTAGATGGAGATCCTGGAAACACCATATATTTT
TRBD1 | - | TRBJ2-1 | 17 | TRBV7-6 | CASSNPGTVSSYNEQFF | TGTGCCAGCAGTAACCCGGGGACAGTGAGCTCCTACAATGAGCAGTTCTTC
TRBD1 | - | TRBJ1-1 | 12 | TRBV5-1 | CASSSTGGEAFF | TGCGCCAGCAGCTCCACAGGGGGTGAAGCTTTCTTT
TRBD1 | - | TRBJ1-4 | 16 | TRBV28 | CASSRDRGLANEKLFF | TGTGCCAGCAGCCGGGACAGGGGGCTGGCTAATGAAAAACTGTTTTTT
TRBD2 | medium-sized | TRBJ2-1 | 16 | TRBV15 | CATSSPTSGVYNEQFF | TGTGCCACCAGCAGCCCAACTAGCGGGGTCTACAATGAGCAGTTCTTC
- | - | TRBJ1-5 | 12 | TRBV19 | CASRQGNQPQHF | TGTGCCAGTAGGCAGGGCAATCAGCCCCAGCATTTT
- | - | TRBJ1-1 | 15 | TRBV5-4 | CASSLGDMRGTEAFF | TGTGCCAGCAGCTTGGGGGATATGCGGGGCACTGAAGCTTTCTTT
- | - | TRBJ1-5 | 18 | TRBV5-1 | CASSFRTSPPTSGQPQHF | TGCGCCAGCAGCTTCCGGACAAGCCCACCTACTTCTGGGCAGCCCCAGCATTTT
- | few | TRBJ1-1 | 14 | TRBV5-6 | CASSLVGENTEAFF | TGTGCCAGCAGCTTGGTAGGGGAGAACACTGAAGCTTTCTTT
TRBD1 | - | TRBJ2-5 | 15 | TRBV30 | CAWSEQQGAYETQYF | TGTGCCTGGAGTGAACAACAGGGGGCGTATGAGACCCAGTACTTC
TRBD1 | - | TRBJ2-7 | 12 | TRBV2 | CASSPQGYEQYF | TGTGCCAGCAGTCCACAGGGGTACGAGCAGTACTTC
TRBD1 | once | TRBJ2-4 | 17 | TRBV2 | CASSELGQGLAKNIQYF | TGTGCCAGCAGTGAACTGGGACAGGGCCTAGCCAAAAACATTCAGTACTTC
TRBD1 | few | TRBJ1-1 | 16 | TRBV19 | CASSILWGQGATEAFF | TGTGCCAGTAGTATATTATGGGGACAGGGAGCCACTGAAGCTTTCTTT
TRBD1 | - | TRBJ2-3 | 15 | TRBV4-2 | CASSQQQGTADTQYF | TGTGCCAGCAGCCAGCAACAGGGGACGGCAGATACGCAGTATTTT
- | - | TRBJ2-2 | 13 | TRBV5-1 | CASSQLPTGELFF | TGCGCCAGCAGCCAACTGCCCACCGGGGAGCTGTTTTTT
- | - | TRBJ1-1 | 15 | TRBV4-3 | CASSRLQGPETEAFF | TGCGCCAGCAGCCGCCTACAGGGACCAGAGACTGAAGCTTTCTTT
- | - | TRBJ1-3 | 15 | TRBV5-8 | CASSHDSYSGNTIYF | TGTGCCAGCAGCCATGACAGTTACTCTGGAAACACCATATATTTT
TRBD2 | - | TRBJ2-7 | 15 | TRBV7-8 | CASSLGGGTFYEQYF | TGTGCCAGCAGCTTAGGCGGGGGGACCTTCTACGAGCAGTACTTC
TRBD1 | once | TRBJ1-4 | 17 | TRBV5-1 | CASSLVGTGPTNEKLFF | TGCGCCAGCAGCTTGGTCGGGACAGGTCCAACTAATGAAAAACTGTTTTTT
- | - | TRBJ2-4 | 16 | TRBV5-4 | CASTTTGTLAKNIQYF | TGTGCCAGCACCACCACGGGGACACTAGCCAAAAACATTCAGTACTTC
- | - | TRBJ1-3 | 16 | TRBV7-6 | CASSLNRNGPGNTIYF | TGTGCCAGCAGCTTAAACAGGAATGGCCCTGGAAACACCATATATTTT
- | - | TRBJ2-7 | 15 | TRBV18 | CASSPFVDTSYEQYF | TGTGCCAGCTCACCCTTCGTGGACACCTCCTACGAGCAGTACTTC
- | few | TRBJ1-4 | 15 | TRBV10-3 | CAISAGRVVNEKLFF | TGTGCCATCAGCGCCGGGCGGGTCGTTAATGAAAAACTGTTTTTT
- | - | TRBJ2-3 | 15 | TRBV30 | CAQRSQTGGTDTQYF | TGTGCCCAAAGGTCGCAGACAGGAGGCACAGATACGCAGTATTTT
TRBD1 | once | TRBJ1-2 | 15 | TRBV19 | CASSIVGTEVYGYTF | TGTGCCAGTAGTATAGTGGGGACAGAGGTATATGGCTACACCTTC
TRBD1 | - | TRBJ2-7 | 16 | TRBV5-1 | CASSLATGGASYEQYF | TGCGCCAGCAGCTTGGCAACAGGGGGCGCTTCCTACGAGCAGTACTTC
- | - | TRBJ1-1 | 14 | TRBV9 | CASSGPAENTEAFF | TGTGCCAGCAGCGGGCCGGCGGAGAACACTGAAGCTTTCTTT
TRBD1 | - | TRBJ1-1 | 14 | TRBV6-5 | CASSLTGVGTEAFF | TGTGCCAGCAGTTTGACAGGGGTTGGAACTGAAGCTTTCTTT
TRBD1 | - | TRBJ2-7 | 14 | TRBV19 | CASRQGHSSYEQYF | TGTGCCAGCCGACAGGGCCACAGCTCCTACGAGCAGTACTTC
- | - | TRBJ1-1 | 15 | TRBV4-1 | CASSQGGEGDTEAFF | TGCGCCAGCAGCCAAGGGGGTGAGGGGGACACTGAAGCTTTCTTT
- | - | TRBJ2-3 | 15 | TRBV9 | CASSPWGVEADTQYF | TGTGCCAGCAGCCCGTGGGGGGTTGAGGCAGATACGCAGTATTTT
TRBD1 | - | TRBJ2-7 | 15 | TRBV7-2 | CASSLDGTGGNEQYF | TGTGCCAGCAGCTTAGACGGGACAGGGGGGAACGAGCAGTACTTC
TRBD1 | many | TRBJ1-1 | 13 | TRBV2 | CASSDQTGDEAFF | TGTGCCAGCAGTGATCAAACAGGGGATGAAGCTTTCTTT
- | - | TRBJ2-5 | 15 | TRBV7-7 | CASSLGAGGQETQYF | TGTGCTAGCAGCTTAGGAGCAGGAGGGCAAGAGACCCAGTACTTC
TRBD1 | - | TRBJ2-1 | 15 | TRBV19 | CASRITTGGNNEQFF | TGTGCCAGTCGGATTACGACAGGGGGGAACAATGAGCAGTTCTTC